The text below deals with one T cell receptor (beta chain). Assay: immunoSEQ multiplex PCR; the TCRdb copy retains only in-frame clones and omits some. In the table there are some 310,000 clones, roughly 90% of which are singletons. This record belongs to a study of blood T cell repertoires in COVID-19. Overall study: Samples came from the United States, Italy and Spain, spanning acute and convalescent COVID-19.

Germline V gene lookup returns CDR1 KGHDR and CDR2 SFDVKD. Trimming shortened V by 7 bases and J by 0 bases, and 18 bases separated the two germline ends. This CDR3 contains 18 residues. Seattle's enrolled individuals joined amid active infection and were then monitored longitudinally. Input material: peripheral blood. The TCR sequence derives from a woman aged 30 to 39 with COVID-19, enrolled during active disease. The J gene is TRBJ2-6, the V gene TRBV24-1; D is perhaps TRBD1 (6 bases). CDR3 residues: CATSASPGQSSGANVLTF. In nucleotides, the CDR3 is TGTGCCACCAGCGCCAGCCCGGGACAAAGCTCTGGGGCCAACGTCCTGACTTTC.